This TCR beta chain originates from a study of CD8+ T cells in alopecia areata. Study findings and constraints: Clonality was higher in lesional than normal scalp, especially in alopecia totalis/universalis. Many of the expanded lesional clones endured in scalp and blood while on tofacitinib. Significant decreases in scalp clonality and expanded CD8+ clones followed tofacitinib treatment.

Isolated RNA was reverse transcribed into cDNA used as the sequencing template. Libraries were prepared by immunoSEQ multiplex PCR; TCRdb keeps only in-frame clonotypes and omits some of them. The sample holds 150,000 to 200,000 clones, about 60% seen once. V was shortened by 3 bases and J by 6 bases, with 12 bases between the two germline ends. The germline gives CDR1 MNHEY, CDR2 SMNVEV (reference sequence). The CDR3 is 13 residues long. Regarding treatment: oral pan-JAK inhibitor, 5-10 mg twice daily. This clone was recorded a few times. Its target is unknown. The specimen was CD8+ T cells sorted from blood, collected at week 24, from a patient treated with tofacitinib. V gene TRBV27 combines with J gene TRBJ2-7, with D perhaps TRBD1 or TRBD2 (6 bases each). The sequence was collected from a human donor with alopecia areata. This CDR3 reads CASSFPGGREQYF. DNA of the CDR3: TGTGCCAGCAGTTTTCCCGGGGGCCGCGAGCAGTACTTC.